The 18 T cell receptor beta chains reported below all come from one sample, sequenced in a study of identical twins. MiXCR, run by TCRdb on the 5' RACE reads, gives a single entry per CDR3 protein. The sample consists of 650,000 to 800,000 distinct CDR3 sequences, less than 10% of them appearing once. A further study also used this sample, focusing on yellow fever vaccine responses in identical twins.

The sample taken for sequencing was PBMCs. Receptors originate from a woman between 18 and 30 years old in good health.

The V call is TRBV16, the J call TRBJ1-1; D gene unclear. V lost 1 base and J lost 1, with 4 bases in between. This CDR3 has 13 amino acids. CDR1 and CDR2 from the germline V gene are KGHSY and FQNENV. DNA of the CDR3: TGTGCCAGCAGCCAATTTGGGAACACTGAAGCTTTCTTT. The encoded protein is CASSQFGNTEAFF.

In its sample, this clonotype was seen a few times. The CDR3 region is CASSQVPAEQYF. Here the CDR3 DNA reads TGTGCCAGCAGCCAAGTTCCCGCCGAGCAGTACTTC. V gene TRBV3-1 combines with J gene TRBJ2-7; D not resolved. Trimming removed 1 base at V and 6 bases at J, with 7 bases between. The CDR3 consists of 12 residues. Germline V lookup: CDR1 LGHDT, CDR2 YNNKEL (reference sequence).

Ten or more counts support this clonotype. This chain joins TRBV4-2 and TRBJ2-1; TRBD2 matches 14 bases. With V trimmed by 4 bases and J by 9 bases, 8 bases remained unmatched. The CDR3 extends over 16 amino acids. Germline assignment: CDR1 LGHNA and CDR2 YNFKEQ. CDR3 sequence reads: CASSPQTSGGASEQFF. Written as DNA, the CDR3 is TGTGCCAGCAGCCCGCAGACTAGCGGGGGGGCAAGTGAGCAGTTCTTC.

This clonotype was detected a few times. The V gene is TRBV3-1, the J gene TRBJ2-7; TRBD2 matches 10 bases. V lost 6 bases to trimming and J lost 0 bases; unmatched junction nucleotides: 14. Germline V gives CDR1 LGHDT, CDR2 YNNKEL (reference sequence). CDR3 length: 18 amino acids. The CDR3 DNA reads as TGTGCCAGCAGTCGCCCGGGGAGCGGGGGGGCTAGCTCCTACGAGCAGTACTTC. Translating gives CASSRPGSGGASSYEQYF.

This chain joins TRBV5-5 and TRBJ2-3; 9 bases match TRBD2. The CDR3 consists of 16 residues. The germline V gene has CDR1 SGHKS and CDR2 YYEKEE (reference sequence). The V and J ends lost 2 bases and 2 bases, in that order; junction bases with no gene match: 6. CDR3 sequence reads: CASSFGTSQATDTQYF. The DNA for the CDR3 is TGTGCCAGCAGCTTCGGGACTAGCCAGGCCACAGATACGCAGTATTTT.

At least ten counts were recorded for this clonotype. The chain carries TRBV29-1 and TRBJ2-7; 8 bases map to TRBD1. J was trimmed by 6 bases and V by 6 bases; bases with no gene match: 7. The CDR3 runs 12 residues. The germline CDR1 and CDR2 sequences are SQVTM and ANQGSEA. The CDR3 DNA is TGCAGCGTGCATCAGGGGGCTGGCGAGCAGTACTTC. Translation gives CSVHQGAGEQYF.

The chain employs TRBV25-1 and TRBJ2-7; TRBD1 matches at 8 bases. The CDR3 covers 15 residues. V lost 1 base and J lost 7; bases outside the gene matches: 9. From germline, CDR1 is MGHDK and CDR2 SYGVNS. CDR3 sequence (DNA): TGTGCCAGCAGTGAATCGGACAGGGTGGGTGTAGAGCAGTACTTC. Encoded protein: CASSESDRVGVEQYF.

The chain is built from TRBV5-1 and TRBJ2-3; 10 bases match TRBD2. Germline trimming cut 3 bases from V and 4 bases from J; bases unmatched to any gene: 8. The CDR3 length is 16 residues. Germline lookup yields CDR1 SGHRS and CDR2 YFSETQ. The CDR3 spells CASSSQRGGLADTQYF. CDR3 bases: TGCGCCAGCAGCTCACAGCGGGGGGGCCTTGCAGATACGCAGTATTTT.

As DNA, the CDR3 is TGCAGTGCTAGAGATCATAGCGAATACACCGGGGAGCTGTTTTTT. Encoded protein: CSARDHSEYTGELFF. V is TRBV20-1 and J is TRBJ2-2; maybe TRBD2 (5 bases). The germline CDR1 and CDR2 sequences are DFQATT and SNEGSKA (reference sequence). Trimming shortened V by 0 bases and J by 3 bases, and 11 bases separated the two germline ends. The CDR3 is made up of 15 amino acids.

This clonotype was detected a few times. This chain joins TRBV6-1 and TRBJ2-3; possible D gene TRBD2, 5 bases. The CDR3 covers 13 residues. Trimming removed 5 bases from V and 6 bases from J, with 12 bases in between. The germline CDR1 and CDR2 sequences are MNHNS and SASEGT. The CDR3 nucleotides are TGTGCCAGCAGTCTGACCGAGCGGGATACGCAGTATTTT. Protein product: CASSLTERDTQYF.

The J gene is TRBJ2-5, the V gene TRBV12-3 or TRBV12-4; 12 bases line up with TRBD2. CDR3 length: 17 residues. V lost 5 bases to trimming and J lost 0 bases; unmatched junction nucleotides: 7. Written as DNA, the CDR3 is TGTGCCAGCAGTGGACTAGCGGGAAGAGAGTACCAAGAGACCCAGTACTTC. Translating it yields CASSGLAGREYQETQYF.

The chain is built from TRBV3-1 and TRBJ2-7; 14 bases align to TRBD2. The trim removed 10 bases at V and 0 bases at J, leaving 14 bases unmatched. Germline CDR1 reads LGHDT; CDR2 reads YNNKEL (reference sequence). This CDR3 is 18 amino acids long. The DNA of the CDR3 is TGTGCCATCAACCAAGGACTAGCGGGAGGCCTCCCCTCCTACGAGCAGTACTTC. Encoded protein: CAINQGLAGGLPSYEQYF.

This sequence joins TRBV28 and TRBJ2-3; D gene unclear. Trimming stripped 6 bases from V and 4 bases from J, with 14 bases between. Germline assignment: CDR1 MDHEN and CDR2 SYDVKM. The CDR3 contains 14 residues. The CDR3 bases are TGTGCCAGCAGCGGAGCTGGAGAGCCAGATACGCAGTATTTT. As protein: CASSGAGEPDTQYF.

This clonotype turned up a few times. The rearrangement uses TRBV2 and TRBJ2-1, with TRBD1 matching 7 bases. V shed 6 bases, J shed 5 bases, and the junction held 7 bases outside the gene matches. In germline, CDR1 is SNHLY, CDR2 FYNNEI. This CDR3 has 14 residues. The CDR3 sequence: CASRSRDSHNEQFF. The CDR3 DNA sequence: TGTGCCAGCAGGAGCCGGGACAGCCACAATGAGCAGTTCTTC.

This chain joins TRBV18 and TRBJ2-5, with 12 bases fitting TRBD2. CDR1 and CDR2 from the germline V gene are KGHSH and LQKENI. V was pared by 0 bases and J by 4 bases, with 9 bases of the junction left unmatched. The CDR3 extends over 18 amino acids. Here the CDR3 DNA reads TGTGCCAGCTCACCACCGTCTAGCGGGAGGGCCTTAGGAGAGACCCAGTACTTC. It specifies CASSPPSSGRALGETQYF.

The chain uses TRBV6-2 or TRBV6-3 and TRBJ2-7; possible D gene TRBD2, 6 bases. Germline CDR1 reads MNHEY; CDR2 reads SVGEGT. V shed 2 bases and J shed 6 bases, with 11 bases lying between them. The CDR3 has 13 amino acids. Here the CDR3 reads CASSYIWGGEQYF. The CDR3 DNA is TGTGCCAGCAGTTACATTTGGGGAGGCGAGCAGTACTTC.

The rearrangement links TRBV29-1 to TRBJ1-1; tentative D call: TRBD1 (5 bases). The CDR3 totals 14 residues. Germline V lookup: CDR1 SQVTM, CDR2 ANQGSEA. V dropped 3 bases and J dropped 1 base, with 12 bases sitting between them. The CDR3: CSVELQGWNTEAFF. CDR3 nucleotides: TGCAGCGTTGAGCTCCAGGGTTGGAACACTGAAGCTTTCTTT.

This clonotype appeared a few times. V is TRBV20-1 and J is TRBJ1-1; D is undetermined. Trimming cost V 4 bases and J 5 bases, with 14 bases left between them. The CDR3 is 13 amino acids. Germline loops: CDR1 DFQATT, CDR2 SNEGSKA (reference sequence). The CDR3 reads CSATRGSGTEAFF. CDR3 sequence (DNA): TGCAGTGCTACCCGAGGGAGTGGGACTGAAGCTTTCTTT.